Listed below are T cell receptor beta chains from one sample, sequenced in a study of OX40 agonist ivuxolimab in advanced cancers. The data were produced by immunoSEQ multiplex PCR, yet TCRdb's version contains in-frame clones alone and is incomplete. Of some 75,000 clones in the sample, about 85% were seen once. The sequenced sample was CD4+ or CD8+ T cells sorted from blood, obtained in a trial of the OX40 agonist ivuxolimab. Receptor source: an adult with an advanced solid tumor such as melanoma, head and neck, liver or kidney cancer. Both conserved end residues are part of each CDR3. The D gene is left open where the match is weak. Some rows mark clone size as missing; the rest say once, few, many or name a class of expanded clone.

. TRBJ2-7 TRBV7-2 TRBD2 TGTGCCAGCAGCTTAGATGTTAGCGGGGCGTACGAGCAGTACTTC CASSLDVSGAYEQYF
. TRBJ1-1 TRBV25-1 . TGTGCCAGCAGACAGGGAGGTCCGAACACTGAAGCTTTCTTT CASRQGGPNTEAFF
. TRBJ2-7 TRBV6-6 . TGTGCCAGCAGTTACTCGACATTCGAGCAGTACTTC CASSYSTFEQYF
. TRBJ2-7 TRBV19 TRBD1 TGTGCCAGTAGTCCAAGACAGGGGGTTATTAAGAGCGAGCAGTACTTC CASSPRQGVIKSEQYF
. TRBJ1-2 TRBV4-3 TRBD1 TGCGCCAGCAGCCAAGAAGCCGGGACAGACTATGGCTACACCTTC CASSQEAGTDYGYTF
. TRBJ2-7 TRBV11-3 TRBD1 TGTGCCAGCAGCTTCTACAGGGGCCCACGCTCCTACGAGCAGTACTTC CASSFYRGPRSYEQYF
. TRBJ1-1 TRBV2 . TGTGCCAGCAGTGAAGAGGTGGGATACACTGAAGCTTTCTTT CASSEEVGYTEAFF
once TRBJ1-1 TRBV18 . TGTGCCAGCTCACCACAGTCAGTATCGTCCGAAGCTTTCTTT CASSPQSVSSEAFF
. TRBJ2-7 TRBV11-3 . TGTGCCAGCAGCTTAGAAGGCTACCTCTCCTACGAGCAGTACTTC CASSLEGYLSYEQYF
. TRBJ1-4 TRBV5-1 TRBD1 TGCGCCAGCAGCTCAGGGGGAGGTAATGAAAAACTGTTTTTT CASSSGGGNEKLFF
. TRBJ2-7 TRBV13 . TGTGCCAGCAGCTTATCGCGCACGGGCTACGAGCAGTACTTC CASSLSRTGYEQYF
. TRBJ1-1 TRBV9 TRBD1 TGTGCCAGCAGCAGACAGGGGGACACTGAAGCTTTCTTT CASSRQGDTEAFF
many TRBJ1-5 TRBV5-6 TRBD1 TGTGCCAGCAGCTTGCTTAACAGGGGAAATCAGCCCCAGCATTTT CASSLLNRGNQPQHF
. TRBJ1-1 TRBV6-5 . TGTGCCAGCACGCGCGGGGGATGGACGGGTGCTGAAGCTTTCTTT CASTRGGWTGAEAFF
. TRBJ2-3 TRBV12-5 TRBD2 TGTGCTAGTGGTTTGCCCCGGGGACTAGCGGGGCTAACTCCCACAGATACGCAGTATTTT CASGLPRGLAGLTPTDTQYF
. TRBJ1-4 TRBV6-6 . TGTGCCAGCAGTTACTCGAGCGGCAGGGAAGAAAAACTGTTTTTT CASSYSSGREEKLFF
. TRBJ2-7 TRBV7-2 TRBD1 TGTGCCAGCAGCTTAGGGTCGGGACAGGGGGCGTTCGAGCAGTACTTC CASSLGSGQGAFEQYF
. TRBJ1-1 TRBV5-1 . TGCGCCAGCAGCTTGGCCAGAGTGAACACTGAAGCTTTCTTT CASSLARVNTEAFF
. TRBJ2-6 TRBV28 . TGTGCCAGCAGTTTAGTAGGGGGTGCTGGGGCCAACGTCCTGACTTTC CASSLVGGAGANVLTF